This T cell receptor beta chain was documented in a study of response to subunit inactivated influenza vaccine. TCRdb called the RT-PCR reads again in MiXCR, with one record for every CDR3 protein. The data show about 780,000 distinct CDR3 sequences, around a sixth seen once. This clonotype was seen at least ten times. This CDR3 spans 14 amino acids. The V gene lost 3 bases and the J gene lost 0 bases, with 9 bases spanning the gap. Source: PBMCs from blood, taken approximately 5 days after vaccination. The chain carries TRBV12-3 or TRBV12-4 and TRBJ2-7; D ambiguous. The receptor was isolated from a middle-aged man who received an inactivated influenza vaccine. CDR3 DNA: TGTGCCAGCAGTTTGTGGCGATCCTCCTACGAGCAGTACTTC. Protein: CASSLWRSSYEQYF.